Below, one T cell receptor (beta chain) is given with its context. Its antigen remains unidentified. PCR employed 60 Vbeta and 13 Jbeta primers. Clones were sequenced by immunoSEQ multiplex PCR, and TCRdb holds only the in-frame ones, with some missing. The table lists 200,000 to 250,000 clones, 85% to 90% of them singletons, with around 1.4% in the top ten. The CDR3 spans 16 residues. V was clipped by 4 bases and J by 0 bases, with 15 bases between them. From germline, CDR1 is MNHEY and CDR2 SMNVEV (reference sequence). This entry is derived from a study of cytomegalovirus exposure and HLA in healthy donors. Findings and limits, study-wide: Later analysis demonstrated an association between a missense DCLRE1C variant and TCR beta V- and J-gene trimming. As a later analysis showed, several of the most significant clusters appeared to be linked to common viral pathogens. It was taken for granted in presence/absence analyses that sequencing depth across donors was roughly uniform.

Donors in the study were healthy people who gave bone marrow. This chain joins TRBV27 and TRBJ1-2; D is undetermined. Sequenced input: PBMCs. The sequence was obtained from a human donor in good health. CDR3 bases: TGTGCCAGCAGTTCGCAAGGACTGGACCCTAACTATGGCTACACCTTC. This encodes CASSSQGLDPNYGYTF.